One sample yielded the 15 T cell receptor beta chains listed below, sequenced in a study of CD8+CD57+ T cells in acquired aplastic anemia. Both TCR beta VDJ combination and CDR3 sequence profiling were carried out. Genomic DNA was the template for this profiling. TCRdb independently ran MiXCR on the reads; one entry per CDR3 protein. The table has some 170,000 distinct CDR3 sequences, 40% to 50% seen once; the top ten hold about 1%. Flow cytometry had shown expanded CD8+CD57+ cells in the patients chosen for sequencing. Specimen: sorted CD4+, CD8+, or CD8+CD57+ T cells (not recorded which) from PBMCs. The origin of the receptors is a human donor with aplastic anemia.

This chain joins TRBV27 and TRBJ2-7; 11 bases align to TRBD1. V shed 5 bases, J shed 7 bases, and the junction held 16 bases outside the gene matches. The CDR3 contains 17 residues. Germline lookup yields CDR1 MNHEY and CDR2 SMNVEV (reference sequence). The CDR3 spells CASSPTNAGTGGREQYF. Written as DNA, the CDR3 is TGTGCCAGCAGTCCTACAAATGCCGGGACAGGGGGGCGGGAGCAGTACTTC.

The chain couples TRBV20-1 to TRBJ2-7; D remains unclear. The V gene's germline CDR1 is DFQATT and CDR2 SNEGSKA (reference sequence). V shed 2 bases and J shed 3 bases, with 5 bases lying between them. This CDR3 has 11 residues. CDR3 DNA sequence: TGCAGTGCTAGAAACGGCTACGAGCAGTACTTC. Amino acids: CSARNGYEQYF.

The chain recombines TRBV29-1 with TRBJ2-5; perhaps D is TRBD1 or TRBD2 (5 bases each). The germline gives CDR1 SQVTM, CDR2 ANQGSEA. The V and J ends lost 0 bases and 5 bases respectively, with 10 bases between them. The CDR3 totals 13 residues. In DNA, the CDR3 is TGCAGCGTTGAAGAGGGGGTGAGGGAGACCCAGTACTTC. As protein: CSVEEGVRETQYF.

This clonotype was seen repeatedly, ten times or more. The rearrangement joins TRBV5-1 to TRBJ2-1; 9 positions match TRBD2. V trimming: 2 bases; J trimming: 6 bases; junction bases outside the gene matches: 6. The CDR3 is made up of 15 amino acids. Germline V gene lookup returns CDR1 SGHRS and CDR2 YFSETQ. In DNA, the CDR3 is TGCGCCAGCAGCTTCGGAGCGGGGGGTTTCAATGAGCAGTTCTTC. This codes for CASSFGAGGFNEQFF.

This clonotype was seen many times. The chain carries TRBV5-6 and TRBJ2-1, with D possibly being TRBD2 (5 bases). The germline CDR1 and CDR2 sequences are SGHDT and YYEEEE. V was trimmed by 4 bases and J by 7 bases, leaving 27 bases between them. The CDR3 is 18 amino acids. The CDR3 protein is CASSVRTRRRTFGNEQFF. The CDR3 bases are TGTGCCAGCAGCGTACGGACCCGGAGGCGGACCTTTGGGAATGAGCAGTTCTTC.

This clonotype turned up a few times. This rearrangement joins TRBV18 to TRBJ1-2; perhaps TRBD1 as D (5 bases). V was cut by 3 bases and J by 0 bases, with 17 bases left in between. Germline V gene sequence: CDR1 KGHSH, CDR2 LQKENI. This CDR3 comprises 17 residues. This chain's CDR3 is CASSPEISLGANYGYTF. CDR3 bases: TGTGCCAGCTCACCTGAGATTTCTTTGGGGGCTAACTATGGCTACACCTTC.

V is TRBV20-1 and J is TRBJ2-3, with TRBD2 matching over 13 bases. The V and J ends lost 6 bases and 9 bases, in that order; junction bases with no gene match: 12. In germline, CDR1 is DFQATT, CDR2 SNEGSKA (reference sequence). There are 15 residues in the CDR3. The CDR3 reads CSAHKTSGGAGTQYF. The CDR3 DNA reads TGCAGTGCACACAAAACTAGCGGGGGGGCTGGAACGCAGTATTTT.

The chain employs TRBV29-1 and TRBJ2-5; unclear D gene. In germline, CDR1 is SQVTM, CDR2 ANQGSEA. Trimming pared 4 bases from V and 5 bases from J, leaving 11 bases between. The CDR3 loop spans 12 amino acids. CDR3 sequence: CSVALGAETQYF. The CDR3 DNA follows: TGCAGCGTTGCGTTGGGTGCGGAGACCCAGTACTTC.

This clonotype was counted between two and nine times. The chain carries TRBV24-1 and TRBJ2-1, with D possibly being TRBD1 (5 bases). Germline V CDR1 and CDR2: KGHDR, SFDVKD. The germline V and J ends were trimmed by 7 bases and 0 bases, with 9 bases remaining between them. CDR3 size: 14 residues. The CDR3 sequence: CATSDRRSYNEQFF. The DNA of the CDR3 is TGTGCCACCAGCGACAGACGCTCCTACAATGAGCAGTTCTTC.

This clonotype has more than one count but fewer than ten. This rearrangement joins TRBV11-2 to TRBJ2-7, with D perhaps matching TRBD1 (6 bases). V lost 4 bases and J lost 6, with 22 bases in between. The CDR3 contains 16 residues. Germline CDR1 and CDR2: SGHAT and FQNNGV. The CDR3 nucleotides are TGTGCCAGCAGCTCTCAGGGCAGGGGCGCGATGGGCGAGCAGTACTTC. This codes for CASSSQGRGAMGEQYF.

In its sample, this clonotype was seen many times. The chain uses TRBV2 and TRBJ2-1; D is possibly TRBD2 (5 bases). Germline V gene data show CDR1 as SNHLY and CDR2 as FYNNEI. This CDR3 contains 13 residues. V dropped 6 bases and J dropped 6 bases, with 12 bases sitting between them. CDR3 DNA sequence: TGTGCCAGCAGCGGTTTAACTAGCAATGAGCAGTTCTTC. Translation: CASSGLTSNEQFF.

DNA for the CDR3: TGTGCCAGCAGCCACTCAGACAGGGTCAGTGGCTACACCTTC. The encoded protein is CASSHSDRVSGYTF. This chain links TRBV3-1 with TRBJ1-2, with 7 bases that match TRBD1. Germline values: CDR1 LGHDT, CDR2 YNNKEL (reference sequence). The V gene end was trimmed by 3 bases and the J gene end by 7 bases; junction bases not matched to a gene: 8. The CDR3 extends over 14 amino acids.

In this sample, this clonotype turned up many times. This chain links TRBV14 with TRBJ1-1; tentatively, D is TRBD1 (6 bases). Germline-derived CDR1 and CDR2 are SGHDN and FVKESK. The CDR3 extends over 15 amino acids. The germline V and J ends were trimmed by 0 bases and 1 base, with 9 bases remaining between them. CDR3 nucleotide sequence: TGTGCCAGCAGCCAAGAGACAGGATGGAACACTGAAGCTTTCTTT. The encoded protein is CASSQETGWNTEAFF.

About this clonotype itself: The final CDR3 position lacks the conserved phenylalanine or tryptophan, pointing to a likely read error. In nucleotides, the CDR3 is TGCAGCGTTGGAACAGGGGGGTACGAGCAGTACTAC. Its translation: CSVGTGGYEQYY. The chain carries TRBV29-1 and TRBJ2-7, with 8 bases fitting TRBD1. The CDR3 covers 12 residues. Germline V gene lookup returns CDR1 SQVTM and CDR2 ANQGSEA. With 4 bases clipped from V and 4 bases from J, the junction kept 3 bases outside the gene matches.

This clonotype appeared a few times. This chain uses TRBV6-2 or TRBV6-3 with TRBJ1-1, with D possibly matching TRBD1 (5 bases). This CDR3 is 17 amino acids long. Trimming removed 2 bases at V and 5 bases at J, with 21 bases between. Per the germline V gene, CDR1 is MNHEY and CDR2 is SVGEGT. CDR3 nucleotide sequence: TGTGCCAGCAGTTACCCCCTCGACGCCCTATGGGGGACTGAAGCTTTCTTT. This translates into CASSYPLDALWGTEAFF.